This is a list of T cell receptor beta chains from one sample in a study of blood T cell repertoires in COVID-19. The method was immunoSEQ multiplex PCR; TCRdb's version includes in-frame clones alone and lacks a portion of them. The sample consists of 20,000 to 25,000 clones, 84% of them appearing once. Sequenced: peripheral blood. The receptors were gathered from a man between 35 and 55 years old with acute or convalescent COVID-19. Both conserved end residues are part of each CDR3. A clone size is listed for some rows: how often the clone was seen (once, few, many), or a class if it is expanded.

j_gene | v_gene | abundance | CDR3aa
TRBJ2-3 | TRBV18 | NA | CASSPRTGVSDTQYF
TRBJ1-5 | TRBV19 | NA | CASRTQGGIGQPQHF
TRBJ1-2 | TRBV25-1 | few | CASSANGVVWGYTF
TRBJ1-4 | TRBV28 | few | CASTTISRRENEKLFF
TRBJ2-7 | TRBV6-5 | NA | CASRGLTGTNYEQYF
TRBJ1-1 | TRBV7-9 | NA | CASSTDRGNTEAFF
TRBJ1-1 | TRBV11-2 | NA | CASSLRGGSTEAFF
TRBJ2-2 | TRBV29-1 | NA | CSVIYRGTGELFF
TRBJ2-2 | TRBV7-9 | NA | CASSTDRGNTGELFF
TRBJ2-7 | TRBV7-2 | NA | CASSFLAGGPNEQYF
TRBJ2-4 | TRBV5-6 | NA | CASSSGGSKNIQYF
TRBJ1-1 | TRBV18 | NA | CASSPGPTGQGAWWTEAFF
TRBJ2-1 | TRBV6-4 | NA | CASSESGTSNLDEQFF
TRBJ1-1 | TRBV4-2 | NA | CASSQGGQGAPEAFF
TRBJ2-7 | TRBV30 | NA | CAWSPGTGPTYEQYF
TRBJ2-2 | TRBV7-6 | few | CASSLYVRGQGFGGELFF
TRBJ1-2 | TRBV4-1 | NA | CASSQAERTDLRGYTF
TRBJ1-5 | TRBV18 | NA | CASSPDRLDRGNQPQHF
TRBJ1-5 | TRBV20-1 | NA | CSASEAKGKVQPQHF
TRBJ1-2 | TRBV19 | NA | CASSRDRQAYYGYTF
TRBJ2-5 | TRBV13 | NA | CASSLGGQETQYF
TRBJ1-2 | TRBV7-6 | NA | CASSRRTGGDGYTF
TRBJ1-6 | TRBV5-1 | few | CASRPGQGDNSPLHF
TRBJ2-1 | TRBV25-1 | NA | CASSEAGGRSYNEQFF
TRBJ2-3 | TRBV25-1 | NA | CASRSGGAGTDTQYF
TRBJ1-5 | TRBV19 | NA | CASSIDHQGWQPQHF
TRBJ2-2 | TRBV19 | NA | CASSIGTGLGGELFF
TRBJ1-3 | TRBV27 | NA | CASSLTSRQAGNTIYF